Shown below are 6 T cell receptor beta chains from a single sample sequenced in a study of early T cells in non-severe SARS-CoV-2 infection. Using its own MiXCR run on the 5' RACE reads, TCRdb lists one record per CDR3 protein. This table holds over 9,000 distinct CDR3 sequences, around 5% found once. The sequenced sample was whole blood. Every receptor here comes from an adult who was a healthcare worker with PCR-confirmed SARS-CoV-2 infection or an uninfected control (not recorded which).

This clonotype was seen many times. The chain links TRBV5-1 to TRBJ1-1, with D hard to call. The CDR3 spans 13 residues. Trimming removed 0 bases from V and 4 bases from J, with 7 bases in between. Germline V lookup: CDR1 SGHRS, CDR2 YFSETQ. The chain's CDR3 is CASSLDSATEAFF. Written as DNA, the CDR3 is TGCGCCAGCAGCTTGGATTCAGCCACTGAAGCTTTCTTT.

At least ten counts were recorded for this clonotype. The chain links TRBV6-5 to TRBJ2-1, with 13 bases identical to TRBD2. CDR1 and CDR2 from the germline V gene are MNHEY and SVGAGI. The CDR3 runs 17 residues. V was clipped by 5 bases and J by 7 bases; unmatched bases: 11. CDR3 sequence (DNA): TGTGCCAGCAGTCTCGGACTAGCGGGGGCCGCGGGGAATGAGCAGTTCTTC. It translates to CASSLGLAGAAGNEQFF.

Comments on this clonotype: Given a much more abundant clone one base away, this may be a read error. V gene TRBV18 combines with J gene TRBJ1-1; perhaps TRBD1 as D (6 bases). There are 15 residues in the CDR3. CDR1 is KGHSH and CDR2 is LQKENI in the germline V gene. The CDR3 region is CASSEGHPMNTDAFF. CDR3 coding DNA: TGTGCCAGCTCAGAGGGACACCCCATGAACACTGATGCTTTCTTT.

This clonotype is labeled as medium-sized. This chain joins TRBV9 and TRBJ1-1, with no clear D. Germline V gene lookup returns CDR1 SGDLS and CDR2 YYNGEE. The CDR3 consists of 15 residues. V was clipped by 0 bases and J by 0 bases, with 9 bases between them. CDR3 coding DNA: TGTGCCAGCAGCGTAGGTGTAGCCTTGAACACTGAAGCTTTCTTT. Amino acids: CASSVGVALNTEAFF.

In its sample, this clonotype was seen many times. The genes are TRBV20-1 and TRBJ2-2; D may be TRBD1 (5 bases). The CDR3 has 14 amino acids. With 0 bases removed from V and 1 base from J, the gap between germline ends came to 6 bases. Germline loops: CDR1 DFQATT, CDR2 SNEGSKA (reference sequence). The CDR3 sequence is CSAREQENTGELFF. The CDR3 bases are TGCAGTGCTAGAGAACAGGAGAACACCGGGGAGCTGTTTTTT.

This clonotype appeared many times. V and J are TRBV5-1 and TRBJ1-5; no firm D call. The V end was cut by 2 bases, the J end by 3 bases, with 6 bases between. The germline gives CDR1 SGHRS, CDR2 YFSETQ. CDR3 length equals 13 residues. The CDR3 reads CASSFENNQPQHF. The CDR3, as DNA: TGCGCCAGCAGCTTTGAGAACAATCAGCCCCAGCATTTT. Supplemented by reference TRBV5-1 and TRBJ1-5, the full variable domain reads KAGVTQTPRYLIKTRGQQVTLSCSPISGHRSVSWYQQTPGQGLQFLFEYFSETQRNKGNFPGRFSGRQFSNSRSEMNVSTLELGDSALYLCASSFENNQPQHFGDGTRLSIL.